This TCR beta chain was observed in a study of PD-1 blockade in classical Hodgkin lymphoma. This clone was observed once. Its antigen is still unknown. Every patient was affected by relapse after autologous stem cell transplantation, while exposure to brentuximab vedotin was not uniform. Study results and limitations: The study found complete responders had baseline diversity similar to newly diagnosed patients.

The V and J ends lost 3 bases and 5 bases, in that order; junction bases with no gene match: 9. CDR1 SNHLY and CDR2 FYNNEI come from the germline V gene. The CDR3 spans 16 residues. The data were produced by immunoSEQ multiplex PCR, yet TCRdb's version contains in-frame clones alone and is incomplete. The sample holds about 53,000 clones, roughly 80% seen once. The chain is built from TRBV2 and TRBJ2-1; 8 bases align to TRBD2. Sequences were derived from peripheral blood mononuclear cells (PBMCs), sampled at baseline. The sequence came from a human donor with classical Hodgkin lymphoma. CDR3 in DNA: TGTGCCAGCAGTGACGGGACGGGAGGGACCCACAATGAGCAGTTCTTC. It encodes CASSDGTGGTHNEQFF.